A single sample is the source of the 29 T cell receptor beta chains below, sequenced in a study of blood T cell repertoires in COVID-19. Data came from immunoSEQ multiplex PCR; TCRdb stores just in-frame clones and leaves some out. The table includes 140,000 to 150,000 clones, 65% to 85% detected once. The sequenced sample consisted of peripheral blood. The source is a man in his 60s with active or convalescent COVID-19.

The chain carries TRBV6-5 and TRBJ2-7, with 10 bases that match TRBD2. Trimming removed 5 bases from V and 6 bases from J; junction bases left unmatched: 7. The CDR3 length is 14 residues. Germline V lookup: CDR1 MNHEY, CDR2 SVGAGI. CDR3 region: CASSPSGSPGEQYF. CDR3 DNA sequence: TGTGCCAGCAGTCCTAGCGGGAGTCCGGGCGAGCAGTACTTC.

J is TRBJ1-2 and V is TRBV18; no firm D call. CDR1 and CDR2 (germline): KGHSH, LQKENI. The CDR3 sequence is 15 residues long. Between the trimmed V and J ends, which lost 0 bases and 2 bases, there was a span of 10 bases. CDR3 nucleotides: TGTGCCAGCTCACCACCAGGCCCGGGGAACTATGGCTACACCTTC. Translation: CASSPPGPGNYGYTF.

The rearrangement joins TRBV18 to TRBJ1-1; D is uncertain. Germline loops: CDR1 KGHSH, CDR2 LQKENI. Trimming removed 3 bases from V and 7 bases from J, with 9 bases in between. This CDR3 has 12 residues. CDR3 in DNA: TGTGCCAGCTCACCCACTGGAGGTGAAGCTTTCTTT. Protein sequence: CASSPTGGEAFF.

The gene calls are TRBV19 and TRBJ1-5; D perhaps matches TRBD1 (5 bases). V lost 2 bases, J lost 7 bases, and 12 bases lay in between. The CDR3 has 14 residues. Germline CDR1 and CDR2: LNHDA and SQIVND (reference sequence). CDR3 loop: CASSISRGRQPQHF. In DNA form, the CDR3 reads TGTGCCAGTAGTATATCTAGGGGCAGGCAGCCCCAGCATTTT.

This sequence joins TRBV18 and TRBJ1-5, with 9 positions matching TRBD1. Germline CDR1 KGHSH, CDR2 LQKENI. The length of the CDR3 is 17 residues. Trimming cost V 3 bases and J 1 base; bases outside gene matches: 7. Written as DNA, the CDR3 is TGTGCCAGCTCACCCCAATACGGACAGGGGAGCAATCAGCCCCAGCATTTT. This translates into CASSPQYGQGSNQPQHF.

The chain couples TRBV7-3 to TRBJ2-7; D is uncertain. V was pared by 8 bases and J by 1 base, with 15 bases between. This CDR3 has 14 amino acids. Per the germline V gene, CDR1 is SGHTA and CDR2 is FQGTGA. This chain's CDR3 is CASSLWPGSYEQYF. In DNA, the CDR3 is TGTGCCAGCTCCCTTTGGCCCGGGTCCTACGAGCAGTACTTC.

This clone was seen once. The rearrangement links TRBV7-3 to TRBJ2-1, with D possibly TRBD2 on 6 matching bases. In germline, CDR1 is SGHTA, CDR2 FQGTGA. The CDR3 is 15 residues long. The V end lost 2 bases, the J end lost 1 base, and 9 bases lay between the germline ends. The CDR3 protein is CASSLVGSSYNEQFF. The CDR3 region has the DNA TGTGCCAGCAGCTTAGTCGGGAGTTCCTACAATGAGCAGTTCTTC.

The chain has TRBV2 and TRBJ2-1, with D maybe TRBD2 (7 bases). The V gene's germline CDR1 is SNHLY and CDR2 FYNNEI. V was pared by 3 bases and J by 9 bases, with 18 bases between. CDR3 length equals 15 residues. CDR3 region: CASSDRGAIYSEQFF. The CDR3 region has the DNA TGTGCCAGCAGTGATCGGGGGGCTATCTATAGTGAGCAGTTCTTC.

The rearrangement links TRBV12-5 to TRBJ1-1, with D possibly matching TRBD1 (6 bases). Germline V gene lookup returns CDR1 LGHNT and CDR2 FRNRAP. V gave up 5 bases and J gave up 5 bases, with 12 bases separating them. The CDR3 totals 13 residues. The CDR3 region has the DNA TGTGCTAGTGGTCAACAGGGTGGGACTGAAGCTTTCTTT. This encodes CASGQQGGTEAFF.

J is TRBJ1-4 and V is TRBV5-4, with 7 bases matching TRBD1. From germline, CDR1 is SGHNT and CDR2 YYREEE (reference sequence). The CDR3 has 15 amino acids. Germline trimming cut 4 bases from V and 4 bases from J; bases unmatched to any gene: 7. CDR3 in amino acids: CASSAQGGLNEKLFF. The CDR3 DNA follows: TGTGCCAGCAGCGCCCAGGGGGGCCTTAATGAAAAACTGTTTTTT.

The V call is TRBV9, the J call TRBJ1-1; no clear D gene. Looked up from germline, CDR1 is SGDLS and CDR2 is YYNGEE. The CDR3 is made up of 14 amino acids. V shed 3 bases and J shed 5 bases, with 14 bases lying between them. As DNA, the CDR3 is TGTGCCAGCAGCGCCCTGGCCTCGGGTACTGAAGCTTTCTTT. Translation gives CASSALASGTEAFF.

The chain is built from TRBV11-3 and TRBJ2-5; 9 nucleotides match TRBD2. The CDR3 runs to 16 residues. The V and J ends lost 0 bases and 2 bases, in that order; junction bases with no gene match: 4. CDR1 is SGHNT and CDR2 is YENEEA in the germline V gene. CDR3 DNA sequence: TGTGCCAGCAGCTTAGATAGCGGGAGCCAGCAAGAGACCCAGTACTTC. This sequence encodes CASSLDSGSQQETQYF.

The J gene is TRBJ2-3, the V gene TRBV27, with 7 bases aligning to TRBD2. Looked up from germline, CDR1 is MNHEY and CDR2 is SMNVEV (reference sequence). The CDR3 spans 14 residues. The trim removed 10 bases at V and 5 bases at J, leaving 12 bases unmatched. CDR3 nucleotides: TGTGCCACCGGACTAGTGGGAAAGGTAGATACGCAGTATTTT. It translates to CATGLVGKVDTQYF.

The chain couples TRBV5-1 to TRBJ1-4; no clear D. The CDR3 is 14 amino acids. The V end was cut by 3 bases, the J end by 6 bases, with 12 bases between. The V gene's germline CDR1 is SGHRS and CDR2 YFSETQ. The chain's CDR3 is CASSSARTDEKLFF. CDR3 nucleotide sequence: TGCGCCAGCAGCTCGGCCAGGACTGATGAAAAACTGTTTTTT.

Comment on this clone: A read error may produce the germline difference seen at one junction end. Additional DNA sequences in this sample encode the identical CDR3. The V call is TRBV27, the J call TRBJ1-1, with no clear D. This CDR3 has 14 amino acids. Per germline, CDR1 MNHEY and CDR2 SMNVEV (reference sequence). In nucleotides, the CDR3 is TGTGCCAGCAGTCCCTTAACACAGACCACTGAGGCTTTCTTT. Its protein product is CASSPLTQTTEAFF.

A few counts support this clone. V gene TRBV12-3 or TRBV12-4 combines with J gene TRBJ2-5, with 7 nucleotides matching TRBD1. The CDR3 extends over 13 amino acids. J lost 4 bases, V lost 6 bases, and 5 bases had no gene match. The CDR3, as DNA: TGTGCCAGCAGCCCCTACAGGGGAGAGACCCAGTACTTC. Protein sequence: CASSPYRGETQYF.

In nucleotides, the CDR3 is TGTGCCAGCAGTTGGAGCGGGGCCTCCTACGAGCAGTACTTC. Translated: CASSWSGASYEQYF. The chain couples TRBV27 to TRBJ2-7, with 7 nucleotides matching TRBD2. V lost 4 bases to trimming and J lost 0 bases; unmatched junction nucleotides: 3. This CDR3 is 14 amino acids long. Germline CDR1 reads MNHEY; CDR2 reads SMNVEV (reference sequence).

V usage is TRBV7-9 and J usage is TRBJ2-7; 11 bases match TRBD2. J lost 2 bases, V lost 3 bases, and 6 bases had no gene match. Germline CDR1 reads SEHNR; CDR2 reads FQNEAQ (reference sequence). This CDR3 region has 16 residues. CDR3 sequence reads: CASSLGLAEGTYEQYF. CDR3 nucleotide sequence: TGTGCCAGCAGCTTGGGACTAGCGGAGGGAACCTACGAGCAGTACTTC.

In this sample, this clone turned up once. The chain combines TRBV3-1 (or the pseudogene TRBV3-2) with TRBJ1-1; 7 bases map to TRBD1. The junction had 8 bases not matched to a gene; V was cut back by 3 bases and J by 7 bases. This CDR3 region has 14 residues. The germline V gene has CDR1 LGHDT and CDR2 YNNKEL (reference sequence). In DNA, the CDR3 is TGTGCCAGCAGCCAGCCCTGGGGGACAGATGAAGCTTTCTTT. It codes for CASSQPWGTDEAFF.

V and J are TRBV30 and TRBJ2-2, with D possibly being TRBD2 (5 bases). The V end was cut by 4 bases, the J end by 4 bases, with 10 bases between. The germline V gene encodes CDR1 GTSNPN and CDR2 SVGIG (reference sequence). This CDR3 has 13 residues. The CDR3 here is CAWKWRVTGELFF. In DNA, the CDR3 is TGTGCCTGGAAATGGCGGGTCACCGGGGAGCTGTTTTTT. Together with reference TRBV30 and TRBJ2-2, the CDR3 gives the full variable domain: SQTIHQWPATLVQPVGSPLSLECTVEGTSNPNLYWYRQAAGRGLQLLFYSVGIGQISSEVPQNLSASRPQDRQFILSSKKLLLSDSGFYLCAWKWRVTGELFFGEGSRLTVL.

The chain joins TRBV28 to TRBJ1-1; 7 bases match TRBD1. Germline CDR1 MDHEN, CDR2 SYDVKM. Trimming removed 6 bases from V and 4 bases from J; junction bases left unmatched: 11. This CDR3 has 15 amino acids. The CDR3 protein is CASSPTPSGGTEAFF. The CDR3 DNA reads as TGTGCCAGCAGCCCGACCCCATCAGGGGGCACTGAAGCTTTCTTT.

The chain carries TRBV10-3 and TRBJ1-5; no definite D call. CDR3 size: 12 residues. V shed 4 bases and J shed 7 bases, with 8 bases lying between them. The germline CDR1 and CDR2 sequences are ENHRY and SYGVKD. The CDR3, as DNA: TGTGCCATCAGTGCAAACGAGCAGCCCCAGCATTTT. Translation gives CAISANEQPQHF.

The gene calls are TRBV6-5 and TRBJ2-7, with 8 bases matching TRBD1. The CDR3 runs 14 residues. Trimming removed 6 bases from V and 6 bases from J; junction bases left unmatched: 10. Germline lookup yields CDR1 MNHEY and CDR2 SVGAGI. Here the CDR3 reads CASRTWTGKGEQYF. Here the CDR3 DNA reads TGTGCCAGCAGGACTTGGACAGGGAAAGGCGAGCAGTACTTC.

The chain couples TRBV4-1 to TRBJ1-2; 7 bases map to TRBD1. The CDR3 totals 14 residues. The ends lost 1 base at V and 4 bases at J; junction bases unmatched: 3. In germline, CDR1 is MGHRA, CDR2 YSYEKL. Here the CDR3 reads CASSQGGTVYGYTF. In DNA form, the CDR3 reads TGCGCCAGCAGCCAAGGGGGGACAGTCTATGGCTACACCTTC.

The chain links TRBV7-6 to TRBJ1-1; D remains ambiguous. Germline CDR1 and CDR2: SGHVS and FNYEAQ. V gave up 2 bases and J gave up 6 bases, with 16 bases separating them. CDR3 length: 15 amino acids. CDR3 loop: CASSLFDPGSAEAFF. CDR3 nucleotides: TGTGCCAGCAGCTTATTCGACCCGGGGAGTGCTGAAGCTTTCTTT.

The chain joins TRBV5-1 to TRBJ2-7; possible D gene TRBD2, 6 bases. The germline V and J ends were trimmed by 6 bases and 2 bases, with 15 bases remaining between them. The CDR3 extends over 14 amino acids. Germline lookup yields CDR1 SGHRS and CDR2 YFSETQ. The CDR3 reads CASTQEGGPYEQYF. The CDR3 nucleotides read TGCGCCAGCACTCAGGAGGGCGGCCCCTACGAGCAGTACTTC. The variable domain in full, with the rest retrieved from reference TRBV5-1 and TRBJ2-7, is KAGVTQTPRYLIKTRGQQVTLSCSPISGHRSVSWYQQTPGQGLQFLFEYFSETQRNKGNFPGRFSGRQFSNSRSEMNVSTLELGDSALYLCASTQEGGPYEQYFGPGTRLTVT.

The CDR3 DNA is TGTGCCAGCAGCCATTCTATAGCGGGGAGGGGTTACGAGCAGTACTTC. Translation: CASSHSIAGRGYEQYF. The V gene is TRBV3-1 (or the pseudogene TRBV3-2), the J gene TRBJ2-7; 8 bases are a match to TRBD2. The CDR3 length is 16 residues. The V gene end was trimmed by 3 bases and the J gene end by 4 bases; junction bases not matched to a gene: 11. The germline CDR1 and CDR2 sequences are LGHDT and YNNKEL (reference sequence).

This clone was observed a handful of times. This sequence joins TRBV18 and TRBJ1-2; 7 nucleotides line up with TRBD1. This CDR3 is 17 amino acids long. CDR1 and CDR2 (germline): KGHSH, LQKENI. V lost 3 bases and J lost 6; bases outside the gene matches: 16. The chain's CDR3 is CASSPNRRQGSDDGYTF. DNA for the CDR3: TGTGCCAGCTCACCCAATCGTCGACAGGGTAGCGACGATGGCTACACCTTC.

The chain combines TRBV21-1 with TRBJ1-3. TRBV21-1 is termed a pseudogene. The CDR3 runs 15 residues. CDR3: CASSKQRHSGNTIYF. The DNA for the CDR3 is TGTGCCAGCAGCAAACAGCGGCACTCTGGAAACACCATATATTTT.